The rows below give T cell receptor beta chains drawn from one sample of a study of response to subunit inactivated influenza vaccine. TCRdb re-derived calls from the RT-PCR reads in MiXCR, one entry per CDR3 protein. The sample consists of hundreds of thousands of distinct CDR3 sequences, more than 15% of them appearing once. The sequencing used PBMCs from blood, collected 11 to 12 days after vaccination. These receptors were obtained from a man aged 45-65 years who received an inactivated influenza vaccine. Both conserved end residues are part of each CDR3. A D gene is named only where the DNA matches it firmly. Only part of the rows carry a size: once, few, many, or a class if the clone is expanded.

J gene	clone size	D gene	V gene	CDR3 DNA	CDR3 protein
TRBJ2-3	few	.	TRBV12-3/TRBV12-4	TGTGCCAGCAGCGCTAGTCCCTTCGGAGCGCCTAGCACAGATACGCAGTATTTT	CASSASPFGAPSTDTQYF
TRBJ2-4	.	.	TRBV14	TGTGCCAGCAGCCAAGGGCCGGTGGAAAACATTCAGTACTTC	CASSQGPVENIQYF
TRBJ2-1	many	TRBD2	TRBV7-9	TGTGCCAGCAGCTTGGGACTAGCGGGGGCCTACAATGAGCAGTTCTTC	CASSLGLAGAYNEQFF
TRBJ2-4	many	.	TRBV11-2	TGTGCCAGCAGCCTAGCCAAAAACATTCAGTACTTC	CASSLAKNIQYF
TRBJ1-4	.	.	TRBV12-3/TRBV12-4	TGTGCCAGCAGTTTAGCCGGGGCCGGGGAAAAACTGTTTTTT	CASSLAGAGEKLFF
TRBJ2-1	.	TRBD1	TRBV30	TGTGCCTGGAGTGCTACCGGGACAGTGCAGTTCTTC	CAWSATGTVQFF
TRBJ2-2	.	TRBD2	TRBV20-1	TGCAGTGCTGGACTAGCGGGAGTTACCGGGGAGCTGTTTTTT	CSAGLAGVTGELFF
TRBJ1-1	.	TRBD1	TRBV28	TGTGCCAGCAAGGGGGTATCAGGGGGGGTCACTGAAGCGTTCTTT	CASKGVSGGVTEAFF
TRBJ2-6	few	.	TRBV5-1	TGCGCCAGCAGCTTGGACATGGGTTCCGGGGCCAACGTCCTGACTTTC	CASSLDMGSGANVLTF
TRBJ2-2	few	.	TRBV4-1	TGCGCCAGCAGCCAAAAGGGGACTAACACCGGGGAGCTGTTTTTT	CASSQKGTNTGELFF
TRBJ2-2	.	.	TRBV21-1	TGTGCCAGCAAAGGACCGCCCGAGGTCCTTACCGGGGAGCTGTTTTTT	CASKGPPEVLTGELFF
TRBJ2-1	few	.	TRBV20-1	TGCAGTGCTAAGGGACTCCCCGACGGGTGGCAGTTCTTC	CSAKGLPDGWQFF
TRBJ1-1	.	TRBD1	TRBV12-3/TRBV12-4	TGTGCCAGCAGTTTCGCGGGACAGAACATTGAAGCTTTCTTT	CASSFAGQNIEAFF
TRBJ2-7	many	TRBD1	TRBV7-9	TGTGCCAGCAGCTCCTCGGGACAGGGCTTCGACGAGCAGTACTTC	CASSSSGQGFDEQYF
TRBJ2-3	few	.	TRBV4-2	TGTGCCAGCAGCCGAGTCGGGGGACGCACAGATACGCAGTATTTT	CASSRVGGRTDTQYF
TRBJ2-5	.	.	TRBV7-2	TGTGCCAGCAGCTTAGACAGGGTGATTCAAGAGACCCAGTACTTC	CASSLDRVIQETQYF
TRBJ1-1	few	.	TRBV6-2/TRBV6-3	TGTGCCAGCAGTCTTACAGCCCTGAACACTGAAGCTTTCTTT	CASSLTALNTEAFF
TRBJ2-1	few	.	TRBV4-3	TGCGCCAGCAGCCAAGAGGGGGTCTACTACAATGAGCAGTTCTTC	CASSQEGVYYNEQFF
TRBJ2-3	many	.	TRBV15	TGTGCCACCAGCAGAGACCCCGGGAAGAGCACAGATACGCAGTATTTT	CATSRDPGKSTDTQYF
TRBJ2-3	.	.	TRBV10-1	TGCGCCACCCCGTCAGATACGCAGTATTTT	CATPSDTQYF
TRBJ2-7	.	TRBD2	TRBV6-1	TGTGCCAGCAGCCAGGGACTAGCGGGAGTACAGTACTTC	CASSQGLAGVQYF
TRBJ2-5	.	.	TRBV7-9	TGTGCCAGCACCGGTGGAGCCAAGAAAGAGACCCAGTACTTC	CASTGGAKKETQYF
TRBJ2-3	.	.	TRBV15	TGTGCCACCAGCAGGGAGAGGGGCTCCCTCGCCGCCACAGATACGCAGTATTTT	CATSRERGSLAATDTQYF
TRBJ1-1	.	.	TRBV4-1	TGCGCCAGCAGCCAAGCGCCGGGATTGGGCACTGAAGCTTTCTTT	CASSQAPGLGTEAFF
TRBJ2-5	.	TRBD2	TRBV5-1	TGCGCCAGCAGCTGGACGGCTAGCGGGGGGATGTACCAAGAGACCCAGTACTTC	CASSWTASGGMYQETQYF
TRBJ2-7	.	.	TRBV20-1	TGCAGTGCTAGTTCTGGGTACGAGCAGTACTTC	CSASSGYEQYF
TRBJ2-3	few	.	TRBV3-1	TGTGCCAGCAGCCAATATTTGGAAGATACGCAGTATTTT	CASSQYLEDTQYF
TRBJ2-5	.	.	TRBV12-3/TRBV12-4	TGTGCCAGCAGGGGGACATCCCAAGAGACCCAGTACTTC	CASRGTSQETQYF
TRBJ2-7	few	TRBD2	TRBV12-3/TRBV12-4	TGTGCCAGCAGTTTAGGACTAGCGGCCAAGCGGGGCTACTTC	CASSLGLAAKRGYF
TRBJ2-7	few	.	TRBV10-3	TGTGCCATCAGTGTGGGGTCGGGCCTATCCTCTTACGAGCAGTACTTC	CAISVGSGLSSYEQYF
TRBJ1-1	few	TRBD1	TRBV5-1	TGCGCCAGCAGCCGTCGGGACAGTAACACTGAAGCTTTCTTT	CASSRRDSNTEAFF
TRBJ2-7	few	.	TRBV6-5	TGTGCCAGCAGGGGGGACGAGCAGTACTTC	CASRGDEQYF
TRBJ2-1	.	.	TRBV12-3/TRBV12-4	TGTGCCAGCAGTTTACCAGGGCAGGTGGGTAGCTCCTACAATGAGCAGTTCTTC	CASSLPGQVGSSYNEQFF
TRBJ2-7	.	TRBD1	TRBV27	TGTGCCAGCAAGACAGGGGGCGACGAGCAGTACTTC	CASKTGGDEQYF
TRBJ1-5	.	.	TRBV23-1	TGCGCCAGCAGCCATTTTTTGATACGCAATCAGCCCCAGCATTTT	CASSHFLIRNQPQHF
TRBJ2-3	.	.	TRBV7-2	TGTGCCAGCAGCCAAATTAGGCGCACAGATACGCAGTATTTT	CASSQIRRTDTQYF
TRBJ2-2	.	.	TRBV9	TGTGCCACCACCGACAGGAACACCGGGGAGCTGTTTTTT	CATTDRNTGELFF
TRBJ2-1	many	.	TRBV10-3	TGTGCCATCAGTGAGTCGACGAGCTCCCAGGGCAATGAGCAGTTCTTC	CAISESTSSQGNEQFF
TRBJ2-2	.	.	TRBV7-3	TGTGCCAGCAGCTTAAACCGAGACGGGGAGCTGTTTTTT	CASSLNRDGELFF
TRBJ2-1	many	.	TRBV7-2	TGTGCCAGCAGCTTAGCGTACCTAGCAGATACCTACAATGAGCAGTTCTTC	CASSLAYLADTYNEQFF
TRBJ1-5	.	.	TRBV3-1	TGTGCCAGCAGCCAAAGGGCGGACGGGGCCCAGCATTTT	CASSQRADGAQHF
TRBJ2-3	.	.	TRBV4-2	TGTGCCAGCAGCCAAGATCCCTGGGACATTCCCACAGATACGCAGTATTTT	CASSQDPWDIPTDTQYF
TRBJ1-5	.	TRBD1	TRBV12-3/TRBV12-4	TGTGCCAGCAGTTCGGACAGGGATAGCAATCAGCCCCAGCATTTT	CASSSDRDSNQPQHF
TRBJ2-1	few	TRBD2	TRBV7-6	TGTGCCAGCAGCTTAGAGGTAGCGGGAGCGGGCTACAATGAGCAGTTCTTC	CASSLEVAGAGYNEQFF
TRBJ2-7	few	TRBD1	TRBV30	TGTGCCTGGAGTAGGGCAGGGGGCAAGTACGAGCAGTACTTC	CAWSRAGGKYEQYF
TRBJ2-2	few	.	TRBV3-1	TGTGCCAGCAGCCGCCGAGGGGTCACCGGGGAGCTGTTTTTT	CASSRRGVTGELFF
TRBJ2-7	few	TRBD1	TRBV25-1	TGTGCCAGCAGTGCATCACCGGGACAGGGTCCTTACGAGCAGTACTTC	CASSASPGQGPYEQYF
TRBJ1-2	many	.	TRBV12-3/TRBV12-4	TGTGCCAGCAGTCCTACCCTCGGGGGTAACTATGGCTACACCTTC	CASSPTLGGNYGYTF
TRBJ2-5	.	.	TRBV5-1	TGCGCCAGCAGCTTGGCCACGGGTGCGGGCCTGGAGACCCAGTACTTC	CASSLATGAGLETQYF
TRBJ2-1	many	TRBD2	TRBV4-2	TGTGCCAGCAGCCAAGGGACTAGCGGGGGGGCTAATGAGCAGTTCTTC	CASSQGTSGGANEQFF
TRBJ2-1	.	.	TRBV25-1	TGTGCCAGCAGTAAGAGCGGGCCAAACAATGAGCAGTTCTTC	CASSKSGPNNEQFF
TRBJ2-5	.	TRBD2	TRBV24-1	TGTGCCACCAGTGATTTTGTAGCGGGGCAAGAGACCCAGTACTTC	CATSDFVAGQETQYF
TRBJ1-6	few	.	TRBV20-1	TGCAGTGCTAGTGACCGTGAGGGCAGGAATAATTCACCCCTCCACTTT	CSASDREGRNNSPLHF
TRBJ1-2	few	.	TRBV6-6	TGTGCCAGCAGTTACTCCCCCGAGAGTGACTACACCTTC	CASSYSPESDYTF
TRBJ2-3	.	TRBD2	TRBV10-3	TGTGCCATCAGTGGGGCGGGGGGCCGCACAGATACGCAGTATTTT	CAISGAGGRTDTQYF
TRBJ1-5	many	.	TRBV19	TGTGCCACCTCCTCGACAGGCGTGGGTCAGCCCCAGCATTTT	CATSSTGVGQPQHF
TRBJ2-7	few	TRBD2	TRBV12-3/TRBV12-4	TGTGCCAGCAGTTTAGCGGGTAGCGGGGCCCTCGAGCAGTACTTC	CASSLAGSGALEQYF
TRBJ2-3	few	.	TRBV10-3	TGTGCCATCAGCTCTGGGGGAGGAGAAACAGATACGCAGTATTTT	CAISSGGGETDTQYF
TRBJ1-6	few	.	TRBV4-2	TGTGCCAGCAGCCAAGAAAGATACGGGGCAGGGAAAGGATCACCCCTCCACTTT	CASSQERYGAGKGSPLHF